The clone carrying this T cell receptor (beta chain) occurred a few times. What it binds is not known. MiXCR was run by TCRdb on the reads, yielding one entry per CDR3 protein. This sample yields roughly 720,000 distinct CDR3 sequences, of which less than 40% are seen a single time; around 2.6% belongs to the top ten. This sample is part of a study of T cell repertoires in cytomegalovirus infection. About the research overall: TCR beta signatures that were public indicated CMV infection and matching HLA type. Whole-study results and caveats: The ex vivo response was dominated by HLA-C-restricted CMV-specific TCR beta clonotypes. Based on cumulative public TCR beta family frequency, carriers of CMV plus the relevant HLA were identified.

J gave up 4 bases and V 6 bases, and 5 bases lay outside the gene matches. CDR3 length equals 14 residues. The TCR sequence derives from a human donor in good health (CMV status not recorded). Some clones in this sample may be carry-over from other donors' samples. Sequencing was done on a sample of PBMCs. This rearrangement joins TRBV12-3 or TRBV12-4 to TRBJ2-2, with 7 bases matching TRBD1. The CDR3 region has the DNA TGTGCCAGCAGAAACTCAGGGGGCACCGGGGAGCTGTTTTTT. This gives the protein CASRNSGGTGELFF.